The rows below give T cell receptor beta chains drawn from one sample of a study of metastatic and nonmetastatic thyroid tumors. MiXCR reprocessed the PCR reads for TCRdb. Of about 35,000 clones listed, 25% to 30% are singletons. Sequencing used blood. The source of these receptors is a female donor with papillary thyroid cancer or a benign thyroid nodule (not recorded which). Some clones in this sample may be carry-over from other donors' samples. CDR3s include the opening cysteine and the closing phenylalanine or tryptophan. The D gene is left open where the match is weak. Expanded clones get a size class; other rows say once, few or many, or leave the size out.

v_call	j_call	d_call	clone_size	cdr3_nt	cdr3_aa
TRBV7-9	TRBJ2-2	TRBD2	-	TGTGCCAGCCGGGGTCTAGCGGGAGCTGGCGGGGAGCTGTTTTTT	CASRGLAGAGGELFF
TRBV19	TRBJ1-1	-	many	TGTGCCAGTAGTGTCGTTATACAGAACACTGAAGCTTTCTTT	CASSVVIQNTEAFF
TRBV9	TRBJ2-3	-	many	TGTGCCAGCAGCCCAGCCGTGTACGTCACAGATACGCAGTATTTT	CASSPAVYVTDTQYF
TRBV6-5	TRBJ2-7	-	medium-sized	TGTGCCAGCAGTCCCGGGTATGAAAGGAATGAGGACGTCTACGAGCAGTACTTC	CASSPGYERNEDVYEQYF
TRBV20-1	TRBJ2-1	-	many	TGCAGTGCTAGTGTGGAGGGCCACAATGAGCAGTTCTTC	CSASVEGHNEQFF
TRBV4-3	TRBJ2-7	-	-	TGCGCCAGCAGCCCTTGGACAGGCGGGGGGTACGAGCAGTACTTC	CASSPWTGGGYEQYF
TRBV6-1	TRBJ2-7	-	few	TGTGCCAGCAGTGAATCTGGCGGGGACAGCTCCTACGAGCAGTACTTC	CASSESGGDSSYEQYF
TRBV6-2/TRBV6-3	TRBJ1-1	-	-	TGTGCCAGCAGTACCCCTGGGGTCACTGAAGCTTTCTTT	CASSTPGVTEAFF
TRBV6-6	TRBJ2-3	-	many	TGTGCCAGCAGTTACTCGAACGGGAACTCAGATACGCAGTATTTT	CASSYSNGNSDTQYF
TRBV2	TRBJ1-2	TRBD1	many	TGTGCCAGCAGTCCGGGACAGGGGTACGGCTACACCTTC	CASSPGQGYGYTF
TRBV6-5	TRBJ2-2	TRBD1	many	TGTGCCAGCAGACCCATCCACTCCCCGGGACAGGGGGCCTCCGGGGAGCTGTTTTTT	CASRPIHSPGQGASGELFF
TRBV6-4	TRBJ2-1	-	-	TGTGCCAACAGCGGCCGACCCCTATACAATGAACAGTTCTTC	CANSGRPLYNEQFF
TRBV27	TRBJ1-1	-	few	TGTGCCAGCAGTTTAGTGAGGCAGAGTGGCACTGAAGCTTTCTTT	CASSLVRQSGTEAFF
TRBV6-5	TRBJ2-6	TRBD1	many	TGTGCCAGCAGTCCCAGACAGGGGGCCCTAAACTCTGGGGCCAACGTCCTGACTTTC	CASSPRQGALNSGANVLTF
TRBV11-3	TRBJ2-2	-	-	TGTGCCAGCAGCCCAAGTGGGGCGGGCACCGGGGAGCTGTTTTTT	CASSPSGAGTGELFF
TRBV20-1	TRBJ2-1	TRBD1	-	TGCAGTGCTAGAGGGACAGGGAAGTTACCCTACAATGAGCAGTTCTTC	CSARGTGKLPYNEQFF
TRBV30	TRBJ1-1	-	medium-sized	TGTGCCTGGACCTACAGGAGCCTTTCGGTAATGAACACTGAAGCTTTCTTT	CAWTYRSLSVMNTEAFF
TRBV6-1	TRBJ2-7	TRBD1	-	TGTGCCAGCGGGGACAGGGGCCCCTACGAGCAGTACTTC	CASGDRGPYEQYF
TRBV30	TRBJ2-1	-	many	TGTGCCTGGAGTACGACAGGGGAGGGTGAGCAGTTCTTC	CAWSTTGEGEQFF
TRBV6-1	TRBJ1-2	-	few	TGTGCCACACTTGCGGAGGGTAACTATGGCTACACCTTC	CATLAEGNYGYTF